The rows below give T cell receptor beta chains drawn from one sample of a study of shared clonotypes between healthy human individuals. Measured with immunoSEQ multiplex PCR; TCRdb has only the in-frame clones, and not every one. The sample consists of some 1,100,000 clones, around three quarters of them appearing once. The source material was memory CD4+ T cells from PBMCs. These receptors came from a man aged 18 to 30 in good health. Some clones in this sample may be carry-over from other donors' samples. The CDR3 runs from the conserved cysteine through the conserved F or W. A D gene is named only where the DNA matches it firmly. Clone size is stated in some rows and not others, as once, few, many or a class when expanded.

CASSLVTGSNEKLFF | TGTGCCAGCAGCTTAGTCACAGGGTCAAATGAAAAACTGTTTTTT | 15 | TRBV7-9 | . | TRBJ1-4 | .
CASSVSGLSYNEQFF | TGTGCCAGCAGCGTATCGGGTTTATCCTACAATGAGCAGTTCTTC | 15 | TRBV9 | . | TRBJ2-1 | .
CASSLESGNQPQHF | TGTGCCAGCAGCTTAGAATCTGGCAATCAGCCCCAGCATTTT | 14 | TRBV7-2 | few | TRBJ1-5 | .
CASSLIVVEQFF | TGTGCCAGCAGTTTGATAGTAGTTGAGCAGTTCTTC | 12 | TRBV28 | . | TRBJ2-1 | .
CASSVRQGDLGNTIYF | TGTGCCAGCAGCGTTAGACAGGGGGACCTCGGCAACACCATATATTTT | 16 | TRBV9 | . | TRBJ1-3 | TRBD1
CASKMRASGRGETQYF | TGTGCCAGCAAAATGAGAGCTAGCGGGAGAGGAGAGACCCAGTACTTC | 16 | TRBV7-2 | . | TRBJ2-5 | TRBD2
CSANDRDRHHPSNQPQHF | TGCAGCGCTAATGACCGGGACAGACACCACCCTAGCAATCAGCCCCAGCATTTT | 18 | TRBV29-1 | . | TRBJ1-5 | TRBD1
CASSFQGGLNTEAFF | TGTGCCAGCAGTTTCCAGGGGGGTTTGAACACTGAAGCTTTCTTT | 15 | TRBV6-5 | once | TRBJ1-1 | TRBD1
CAWNLASGNTIYF | TGTGCCTGGAACCTCGCCTCTGGAAACACCATATATTTT | 13 | TRBV30 | . | TRBJ1-3 | .
CASSQGRGQGRNEQYF | TGCGCCAGCAGCCAAGGACGCGGACAGGGGAGGAACGAGCAGTACTTC | 16 | TRBV4-1 | . | TRBJ2-7 | TRBD1
CASRMVKGGELFF | TGTGCCAGTAGAATGGTGAAGGGCGGGGAGCTGTTTTTT | 13 | TRBV19 | . | TRBJ2-2 | .
CASSLQSGEYQETQYF | TGTGCCAGCAGCCTCCAAAGTGGGGAGTACCAAGAGACCCAGTACTTC | 16 | TRBV7-2 | . | TRBJ2-5 | .
CASSLGSSVGETQYF | TGCGCCAGCAGCTTGGGTTCTAGCGTCGGGGAGACCCAGTACTTC | 15 | TRBV5-1 | . | TRBJ2-5 | .
CASSLGGASTDTQYF | TGTGCCAGCAGCTTGGGAGGGGCTAGCACAGATACGCAGTATTTT | 15 | TRBV5-4 | once | TRBJ2-3 | .
CASSVSPGDEQYF | TGTGCCAGCAGTGTCTCGCCGGGGGACGAGCAGTACTTC | 13 | TRBV6-4 | once | TRBJ2-7 | .
CASSQGPLGMGTQYF | TGCGCCAGCAGCCAAGGTCCCCTCGGGATGGGGACCCAGTACTTC | 15 | TRBV4-3 | . | TRBJ2-5 | .
CASSLAVGARADTQYF | TGTGCCAGCAGCTTGGCCGTGGGGGCGAGAGCAGATACGCAGTATTTT | 16 | TRBV5-4 | . | TRBJ2-3 | .
CASSPGTSGEETQYF | TGCGCCAGCAGCCCAGGGACTAGCGGTGAAGAGACCCAGTACTTC | 15 | TRBV5-1 | . | TRBJ2-5 | TRBD2
CASSSSGSGDTQYF | TGTGCCAGCAGTTCTAGCGGGAGCGGGGATACGCAGTATTTT | 14 | TRBV28 | . | TRBJ2-3 | TRBD2
CASSLAGGNTGELFF | TGTGCCAGCAGCTTGGCGGGGGGGAACACCGGGGAGCTGTTTTTT | 15 | TRBV5-5 | . | TRBJ2-2 | TRBD2
CASSLLYAGGVGNTIYF | TGTGCCAGCAGTTTATTGTACGCGGGGGGGGTTGGAAACACCATATATTTT | 17 | TRBV28 | . | TRBJ1-3 | .
CASSLGLTSTDTQYF | TGTGCCAGCAGCTTAGGACTAACTAGCACAGATACGCAGTATTTT | 15 | TRBV7-2 | . | TRBJ2-3 | .
CASSLHPTGNSDTQYF | TGTGCCAGCAGCCTCCATCCGACAGGGAACTCAGATACGCAGTATTTT | 16 | TRBV7-2 | once | TRBJ2-3 | TRBD1
CASSTLAGANREQYF | TGTGCCAGTAGTACACTAGCGGGAGCTAATAGAGAGCAGTACTTC | 15 | TRBV19 | . | TRBJ2-7 | TRBD2
CASSSLGLPNQPQHF | TGTGCCAGCAGTTCCCTGGGATTGCCCAATCAGCCCCAGCATTTT | 15 | TRBV28 | . | TRBJ1-5 | .
CASSVDRVTEAFF | TGTGCCAGCAGCGTCGACAGGGTTACTGAAGCTTTCTTT | 13 | TRBV9 | . | TRBJ1-1 | TRBD1
CASSQDQTRDLRQYF | TGCGCCAGCAGCCAAGATCAGACCCGAGACTTGCGGCAGTACTTC | 15 | TRBV4-1 | . | TRBJ2-7 | .
CASRGQGQETQYF | TGCGCCAGCAGGGGACAGGGGCAAGAGACCCAGTACTTC | 13 | TRBV5-1 | . | TRBJ2-5 | TRBD1
CASSPWGNQPQHF | TGTGCCAGCAGCCCATGGGGCAATCAGCCCCAGCATTTT | 13 | TRBV6-6 | once | TRBJ1-5 | .
CATQVLDLSREAGTQYF | TGTGCCACCCAGGTCCTTGATCTGTCTAGAGAGGCGGGTACGCAGTATTTT | 17 | TRBV27 | once | TRBJ2-3 | .
CAIRRPEGNNEQFF | TGTGCCATCAGGAGGCCCGAAGGAAACAATGAGCAGTTCTTC | 14 | TRBV10-3 | . | TRBJ2-1 | .
CASSLSGNYGYTF | TGTGCCAGCTCACTCTCGGGTAACTATGGCTACACCTTC | 13 | TRBV18 | . | TRBJ1-2 | .
CASSLAKGAGGWYNEQFF | TGTGCCAGCAGCTTGGCCAAAGGAGCGGGAGGTTGGTACAATGAGCAGTTCTTC | 18 | TRBV5-4 | . | TRBJ2-1 | TRBD2
CASSLLYEQYF | TGTGCCAGCAGTTTACTTTACGAGCAGTACTTC | 11 | TRBV28 | few | TRBJ2-7 | .
CASSHSPGTYEQYF | TGCGCCAGCAGCCATTCCCCAGGCACCTACGAGCAGTACTTC | 14 | TRBV10-1 | . | TRBJ2-7 | .
CASSRRDSGDEQYF | TGCGCCAGCAGCCGCAGGGATTCAGGGGACGAGCAGTACTTC | 14 | TRBV5-1 | . | TRBJ2-7 | .
CASSQEPPTSGGTDTQYF | TGCGCCAGCAGCCAAGAACCCCCGACTAGCGGGGGCACAGATACGCAGTATTTT | 18 | TRBV4-3 | . | TRBJ2-3 | TRBD2
CASSYSPGGGETQYF | TGTGCCAGCAGTTACTCCCCAGGGGGCGGGGAGACCCAGTACTTC | 15 | TRBV6-5 | . | TRBJ2-5 | TRBD1
CASSESLPGAQYF | TGCGCCAGCAGTGAGTCATTACCAGGAGCCCAGTACTTC | 13 | TRBV10-1 | . | TRBJ2-5 | .
CASSSSKGPDGPGVGKLFF | TGTGCCAGCAGCTCTTCAAAGGGTCCAGATGGCCCTGGGGTAGGAAAACTGTTTTTT | 19 | TRBV4-2 | . | TRBJ1-4 | .
CAWGAYGYTF | TGTGCCTGGGGAGCGTATGGCTACACCTTC | 10 | TRBV30 | few | TRBJ1-2 | .
CASSEASDTGELFF | TGTGCCAGCAGTGAAGCTTCTGACACCGGGGAGCTGTTTTTT | 14 | TRBV6-1 | few | TRBJ2-2 | .
CASSRGGIGSYNEQFF | TGTGCCAGCAGCCGAGGTGGGATAGGCTCCTACAATGAGCAGTTCTTC | 16 | TRBV7-2 | . | TRBJ2-1 | .
CASSPRDRGPYGYTF | TGTGCCAGCAGCCCCCGGGACAGGGGGCCGTATGGCTACACCTTC | 15 | TRBV7-9 | . | TRBJ1-2 | TRBD1
CASSLAGSYNEQFF | TGTGCCAGCAGCTTGGCGGGGTCCTACAATGAGCAGTTCTTC | 14 | TRBV11-2 | . | TRBJ2-1 | .
CATSRGRQAPYEQYF | TGTGCCACCAGCAGAGGGAGACAGGCCCCCTACGAGCAGTACTTC | 15 | TRBV15 | . | TRBJ2-7 | .
CASSGSRTENTEAFF | TGTGCCAGCTCAGGGTCTCGGACAGAGAACACTGAAGCTTTCTTT | 15 | TRBV28 | . | TRBJ1-1 | .
CASSFGFGRGVYEQYF | TGTGCCAGCAGTTTCGGCTTCGGGAGAGGTGTTTACGAGCAGTACTTC | 16 | TRBV28 | . | TRBJ2-7 | .
CASSVGQGGETQYF | TGTGCCAGCAGTGTGGGACAGGGAGGAGAGACCCAGTACTTC | 14 | TRBV25-1 | . | TRBJ2-5 | TRBD1
CASSVEAAGRGAFF | TGTGCCAGCAGCGTAGAGGCAGCGGGCCGAGGAGCTTTCTTT | 14 | TRBV9 | . | TRBJ1-1 | .
CSVSPGFWGDTQYF | TGCAGCGTGAGTCCCGGGTTTTGGGGGGATACGCAGTATTTT | 14 | TRBV29-1 | . | TRBJ2-3 | .